Each of the 21 T cell receptor beta chains below was sequenced from the same sample in a study of cytomegalovirus exposure and HLA in healthy donors. Amplification used 60 Vbeta primers and 13 Jbeta primers. The protocol was immunoSEQ multiplex PCR, while the TCRdb copy is restricted to in-frame clones and leaves out a portion. This table has hundreds of thousands of clones, 75% to 80% appearing once. The material sequenced was PBMCs. The receptors here all came from a male donor in good health and CMV-seronegative.

CDR3 DNA: TGTGCCAGCAGCTTTTGGGGGGTGGGAGGCCAAGAGACCCAGTACTTC. Protein: CASSFWGVGGQETQYF. The chain employs TRBV11-2 and TRBJ2-5; possible D gene TRBD2, 6 bases. Per germline, CDR1 SGHAT and CDR2 FQNNGV. V was trimmed by 3 bases and J by 1 base, leaving 15 bases between them. The CDR3 has 16 amino acids. Based on the CDR3 plus reference TRBV11-2 and TRBJ2-5, the full variable domain is EAGVAQSPRYKIIEKRQSVAFWCNPISGHATLYWYQQILGQGPKLLIQFQNNGVVDDSQLPKDRFSAERLKGVDSTLKIQPAKLEDSAVYLCASSFWGVGGQETQYFGPGTRLLVL.

DNA for the CDR3: TGTGCCAGCGGGGGACAGGTGGACACTGAAGCTTTCTTT. This codes for CASGGQVDTEAFF. The chain is built from TRBV9 and TRBJ1-1; 8 bases agree with TRBD1. The CDR3 runs to 13 residues. J gave up 3 bases and V 7 bases, and 5 bases lay outside the gene matches. In germline, CDR1 is SGDLS, CDR2 YYNGEE.

This sequence joins TRBV9 and TRBJ1-2; possible D gene TRBD1, 6 bases. The germline V and J ends were trimmed by 3 bases and 5 bases, with 8 bases remaining between them. Germline V gene data show CDR1 as SGDLS and CDR2 as YYNGEE. The length of the CDR3 is 12 residues. The CDR3 protein is CASSDRVYGYTF. The CDR3 DNA reads TGTGCCAGCAGCGACAGGGTTTATGGCTACACCTTC. Variable domain in full (rest from reference TRBV9 and TRBJ1-2): DSGVTQTPKHLITATGQRVTLRCSPRSGDLSVYWYQQSLDQGLQFLIQYYNGEERAKGNILERFSAQQFPDLHSELNLSSLELGDSALYFCASSDRVYGYTFGSGTRLTVV.

The chain uses TRBV28 and TRBJ1-5; 7 bases align to TRBD1. The length of the CDR3 is 15 residues. The germline CDR1 and CDR2 sequences are MDHEN and SYDVKM. Losses at the gene ends were 5 bases for V and 3 bases for J; bases not matched to a gene: 7. As DNA, the CDR3 is TGTGCCAGCAGTATTCTGGGACAGCTCAATCAGCCCCAGCATTTT. Protein: CASSILGQLNQPQHF.

The rearrangement joins TRBV5-1 to TRBJ1-5; 7 positions agree with TRBD1. Germline lookup yields CDR1 SGHRS and CDR2 YFSETQ. The CDR3 spans 14 residues. Unmatched junction bases numbered 6, after V lost 2 bases and J lost 7 bases. The CDR3 is CASSFTGVEQPQHF. CDR3 bases: TGCGCCAGCAGCTTTACAGGGGTGGAACAGCCCCAGCATTTT.

This clone is a singleton in its sample. This chain joins TRBV13 and TRBJ2-5, with 7 nucleotides matching TRBD2. This CDR3 is 14 amino acids long. V dropped 2 bases and J dropped 3; count of bases not matched to a gene: 3. CDR1 is PRHDT, CDR2 FYEKMQ, per germline (reference sequence). This CDR3 is CASSLQGGEETQYF. As DNA, the CDR3 is TGTGCCAGCAGCTTACAGGGAGGGGAAGAGACCCAGTACTTC.

This clone was recorded a few times. The rearrangement uses TRBV28 and TRBJ1-2; D is perhaps TRBD1 (6 bases). The V gene lost 6 bases and the J gene lost 4 bases, with 12 bases spanning the gap. CDR1 MDHEN and CDR2 SYDVKM come from the germline V gene. The CDR3 has 13 residues. CDR3 residues: CASRQGRAYGYTF. The CDR3 DNA sequence: TGTGCCAGCAGACAGGGTCGGGCCTATGGCTACACCTTC.

The chain joins TRBV5-1 to TRBJ2-5; 9 nucleotides match TRBD2. This CDR3 region has 15 residues. CDR1 is SGHRS, CDR2 YFSETQ, per germline. The J segment lost 3 bases and the V segment lost 0 bases, leaving 3 bases of the junction unmatched. The CDR3 loop is CASSLGASGEETQYF. Written as DNA, the CDR3 is TGCGCCAGCAGCTTGGGGGCTAGCGGGGAAGAGACCCAGTACTTC.

The rearrangement links TRBV6-6 to TRBJ1-6; perhaps TRBD1 as D (5 bases). Trimming removed 0 bases from V and 8 bases from J, with 8 bases in between. Germline V lookup: CDR1 MNHNY, CDR2 SVGAGI (reference sequence). The CDR3 runs 14 residues. The CDR3 DNA follows: TGTGCCAGCAGTTACTCCGGGGGGGATTCACCCCTCCACTTT. Translation: CASSYSGGDSPLHF.

The rearrangement links TRBV19 to TRBJ1-6; 9 bases map to TRBD1. After removal of 5 bases from V and 8 bases from J, the junction contained 7 bases not matched to a gene. This CDR3 is built from 15 residues. Germline CDR1 is LNHDA and CDR2 is SQIVND (reference sequence). For the CDR3, the DNA is TGTGCCAGTAGTCCCCGACAGGGGGTAGATTCACCCCTCCACTTT. Its translation: CASSPRQGVDSPLHF.

The chain carries TRBV6-1 and TRBJ1-5, with 9 bases fitting TRBD1. J was trimmed by 9 bases and V by 2 bases; bases with no gene match: 8. Germline CDR1 is MNHNS and CDR2 is SASEGT. This CDR3 is built from 15 residues. The CDR3: CASSESGTGFWPQHF. The CDR3 DNA follows: TGTGCCAGCAGTGAATCCGGGACAGGGTTTTGGCCCCAGCATTTT.

A single count supports this clone. This sequence joins TRBV13 and TRBJ2-2; perhaps TRBD1 as D (7 bases). The V gene's germline CDR1 is PRHDT and CDR2 FYEKMQ (reference sequence). Between the trimmed V and J ends, which lost 4 bases and 2 bases, there was a span of 14 bases. This CDR3 has 16 residues. The CDR3 region is CASSSAGTENTGELFF. The CDR3 DNA sequence: TGTGCCAGCAGCTCGGCGGGGACAGAAAACACCGGGGAGCTGTTTTTT.

The V and J genes are TRBV5-4 and TRBJ1-1; D is unclear. In germline, CDR1 is SGHNT, CDR2 YYREEE (reference sequence). V was shortened by 4 bases and J by 5 bases, with 9 bases between the two germline ends. The CDR3 consists of 12 residues. The CDR3 loop reads CASSVGSTEAFF. The DNA of the CDR3 is TGTGCCAGCAGCGTGGGCAGTACTGAAGCTTTCTTT. The full variable domain, in which reference TRBV5-4 and TRBJ1-1 provide the parts outside the CDR3, is ETGVTQSPTHLIKTRGQQVTLRCSSQSGHNTVSWYQQALGQGPQFIFQYYREEENGRGNFPPRFSGLQFPNYSSELNVNALELDDSALYLCASSVGSTEAFFGQGTRLTVV.

This clone was picked up a small number of times. The V gene is TRBV28, the J gene TRBJ2-3; the D is unclear. Germline CDR1 is MDHEN and CDR2 is SYDVKM. CDR3 length: 11 amino acids. The V gene lost 2 bases and the J gene lost 8 bases, with 5 bases spanning the gap. The DNA of the CDR3 is TGTGCCAGCAGTTTAGGGCTTACGCAGTATTTT. This translates into CASSLGLTQYF.

Comments on this clone: A much larger clonotype is one base distant, so this may be a read error. The chain employs TRBV5-5 and TRBJ2-5, with TRBD2 matching 10 bases. The V gene's germline CDR1 is SGHKS and CDR2 YYEKEE (reference sequence). J gave up 1 base and V 4 bases, and 4 bases lay outside the gene matches. This CDR3 is built from 15 residues. CDR3 loop: CASSQERGGQETQYF. In DNA form, the CDR3 reads TGTGCCAGCAGCCAAGAGCGGGGGGGCCAAGAGACCCAGTACTTC.

V usage is TRBV13 and J usage is TRBJ1-3; TRBD1 is a possible D gene (6 bases). The CDR3 sequence is 15 residues long. With 5 bases removed from V and 4 bases from J, the gap between germline ends came to 15 bases. Germline CDR1 PRHDT, CDR2 FYEKMQ (reference sequence). The CDR3 nucleotides read TGTGCCAGCAGCGCCCCAGGGGTAAGGGGAAACACCATATATTTT. Residues: CASSAPGVRGNTIYF.

V and J are TRBV6-1 and TRBJ2-2; 9 bases are a match to TRBD2. From germline, CDR1 is MNHNS and CDR2 SASEGT. The CDR3 has 16 residues. V dropped 4 bases and J dropped 4; count of bases not matched to a gene: 7. CDR3 region: CASSGVSGGFTGELFF. The CDR3 nucleotides are TGTGCCAGCAGTGGAGTTAGCGGGGGATTCACCGGGGAGCTGTTTTTT.

In the case of this clone: At the DNA level, this CDR3 is encoded by other sequences in the same sample as well. The chain uses TRBV5-1 and TRBJ2-1; 11 nucleotides line up with TRBD2. The CDR3 totals 16 residues. Germline CDR1 is SGHRS and CDR2 is YFSETQ. J was trimmed by 4 bases and V by 0 bases; bases with no gene match: 3. CDR3 amino acids: CASSLALAGGYNEQFF. The CDR3, as DNA: TGCGCCAGCAGCTTGGCCTTAGCGGGGGGGTACAATGAGCAGTTCTTC.

The V gene is TRBV2, the J gene TRBJ2-2, with TRBD1 matching over 9 bases. J was trimmed by 3 bases and V by 6 bases; bases with no gene match: 5. The germline CDR1 and CDR2 sequences are SNHLY and FYNNEI. The CDR3 is made up of 15 amino acids. The CDR3 sequence is CASRRQGGYTGELFF. The CDR3, as DNA: TGTGCCAGCAGACGACAGGGGGGGTACACCGGGGAGCTGTTTTTT.

The V gene is TRBV10-3, the J gene TRBJ2-5; perhaps TRBD2 as D (6 bases). The J call is doubtful: the DNA matches TRBJ2-7 better. The CDR3 has 14 amino acids. Germline CDR1 reads ENHRY; CDR2 reads SYGVKD. The CDR3 is CAIKPDGSSYEQYF. The CDR3, as DNA: TGTGCCATCAAGCCCGACGGGAGCTCCTACGAGCAGTACTTC.

The chain uses TRBV7-7 and TRBJ2-3; TRBD1 matches 8 bases. Germline lookup yields CDR1 SSHAT and CDR2 FNYEAQ (reference sequence). V trimming: 4 bases; J trimming: 7 bases; junction bases outside the gene matches: 7. The CDR3 contains 14 residues. In nucleotides, the CDR3 is TGTGCCAGCAGCTCGACAGGGGAAGGGAATACGCAGTATTTT. Its translation is CASSSTGEGNTQYF.